These 30 T cell receptor beta chains share one sample of origin, sequenced in a study of blood T cell repertoires in COVID-19. Clones were read by immunoSEQ multiplex PCR, and TCRdb kept only the in-frame ones, dropping some. The sample holds hundreds of thousands of clones, roughly 87% seen once. Sequencing was performed on PBMCs or T cells enriched from blood (not recorded which). These receptors were collected from a woman aged 18-29 years who had recovered from COVID-19.

V and J are TRBV6-5 and TRBJ2-1; 7 bases agree with TRBD1. Losses at the gene ends were 2 bases for V and 0 bases for J; bases not matched to a gene: 1. This CDR3 is 15 amino acids long. Germline V gene lookup returns CDR1 MNHEY and CDR2 SVGAGI. This CDR3 is CASSYGDSSYNEQFF. CDR3 bases: TGTGCCAGCAGTTACGGGGACAGCTCCTACAATGAGCAGTTCTTC.

J is TRBJ2-7 and V is TRBV7-3; 11 nucleotides line up with TRBD2. The CDR3 spans 15 residues. After removal of 2 bases from V and 0 bases from J, the junction contained 0 bases not matched to a gene. Looked up from germline, CDR1 is SGHTA and CDR2 is FQGTGA. CDR3 in amino acids: CASSLGLAGSYEQYF. CDR3 in DNA: TGTGCCAGCAGCTTAGGACTAGCGGGCTCCTACGAGCAGTACTTC.

The chain carries TRBV24-1 and TRBJ1-5; 8 nucleotides line up with TRBD1. Germline V gene sequence: CDR1 KGHDR, CDR2 SFDVKD. V lost 4 bases and J lost 4; bases outside the gene matches: 11. The CDR3 covers 17 residues. CDR3 residues: CATSDTRQGPYNQPQHF. CDR3 DNA: TGTGCCACCAGTGACACACGACAGGGGCCCTATAATCAGCCCCAGCATTTT.

This clone was counted a few times. The chain combines TRBV25-1 with TRBJ2-3, with D perhaps TRBD1 (5 bases). The CDR3 extends over 16 amino acids. Trimming took off 3 bases at V and 0 bases at J, with 13 bases between the two ends. Germline CDR1 reads MGHDK; CDR2 reads SYGVNS. CDR3 amino acids: CASSDHRRTSTDTQYF. Here the CDR3 DNA reads TGTGCCAGCAGTGACCACAGGCGCACTAGCACAGATACGCAGTATTTT.

CDR3: CASSLLAGLGNEQYF. The DNA of the CDR3 is TGCGCCAGCAGCTTGTTGGCGGGACTGGGTAACGAGCAGTACTTC. J is TRBJ2-7 and V is TRBV5-1; maybe TRBD2 (6 bases). CDR3 length: 15 residues. The germline V and J ends were trimmed by 1 base and 5 bases, with 16 bases remaining between them. CDR1 and CDR2 from the germline V gene are SGHRS and YFSETQ. Drawing the rest from reference TRBV5-1 and TRBJ2-7, the complete variable domain is KAGVTQTPRYLIKTRGQQVTLSCSPISGHRSVSWYQQTPGQGLQFLFEYFSETQRNKGNFPGRFSGRQFSNSRSEMNVSTLELGDSALYLCASSLLAGLGNEQYFGPGTRLTVT.

This chain joins TRBV5-4 and TRBJ2-1, with TRBD2 matching over 8 bases. Unmatched junction bases numbered 10, after V lost 7 bases and J lost 7 bases. Germline V gene sequence: CDR1 SGHNT, CDR2 YYREEE (reference sequence). CDR3 length: 14 residues. The CDR3 DNA sequence: TGTGCCAGCGCAGCTAAAACGGGGGGGAATGAGCAGTTCTTC. Translated: CASAAKTGGNEQFF. Looking up the rest from reference TRBV5-4 and TRBJ2-1 gives the full variable domain: ETGVTQSPTHLIKTRGQQVTLRCSSQSGHNTVSWYQQALGQGPQFIFQYYREEENGRGNFPPRFSGLQFPNYSSELNVNALELDDSALYLCASAAKTGGNEQFFGPGTRLTVL.

The rearrangement uses TRBV11-3 and TRBJ1-1, with 10 nucleotides matching TRBD1. Per the germline V gene, CDR1 is SGHNT and CDR2 is YENEEA. CDR3 size: 16 residues. Unmatched junction bases numbered 7, after V lost 3 bases and J lost 3 bases. CDR3 nucleotide sequence: TGTGCCAGCAGCTTGGGACAGGGGCGCGGGTACACTGAAGCTTTCTTT. Its protein product is CASSLGQGRGYTEAFF.

The gene calls are TRBV7-3 and TRBJ2-2; D uncertain. V was shortened by 5 bases and J by 7 bases, with 8 bases between the two germline ends. Germline loops: CDR1 SGHTA, CDR2 FQGTGA. This CDR3 is 12 amino acids long. The CDR3 DNA reads as TGTGCCAGCAGCCCTCCAGACGGGGAGCTGTTTTTT. Amino acids: CASSPPDGELFF.

CDR3 sequence reads: CASRALGTGVNEQFF. The DNA of the CDR3 is TGCGCCAGCAGAGCTCTTGGGACAGGGGTTAATGAGCAGTTCTTC. The J gene is TRBJ2-1, the V gene TRBV5-1; 10 positions agree with TRBD1. The CDR3 is 15 residues long. The germline V gene encodes CDR1 SGHRS and CDR2 YFSETQ. V gave up 5 bases and J gave up 7 bases; unmatched junction bases: 9. Full variable domain (remainder filled in from reference TRBV5-1 and TRBJ2-1): KAGVTQTPRYLIKTRGQQVTLSCSPISGHRSVSWYQQTPGQGLQFLFEYFSETQRNKGNFPGRFSGRQFSNSRSEMNVSTLELGDSALYLCASRALGTGVNEQFFGPGTRLTVL.

This clone was seen more than once but under ten times. This sequence joins TRBV28 and TRBJ2-7, with TRBD2 identical over 10 bases. CDR3 length equals 17 residues. V gave up 6 bases and J gave up 0 bases; unmatched junction bases: 11. Germline-derived CDR1 and CDR2 are MDHEN and SYDVKM. DNA for the CDR3: TGTGCCAGCAGCCCCAAACCGGGACTAGCGCACTCCTACGAGCAGTACTTC. Protein sequence: CASSPKPGLAHSYEQYF.

The chain combines TRBV2 with TRBJ1-1; D gene uncertain. CDR1 and CDR2 from the germline V gene are SNHLY and FYNNEI. The CDR3 consists of 12 residues. Deletions cut 5 bases from V and 3 bases from J, with 7 bases between. The CDR3 protein is CASSLPDTEAFF. The DNA for the CDR3 is TGTGCCAGCAGTCTCCCAGACACTGAAGCTTTCTTT.

This chain links TRBV3-1 (or the pseudogene TRBV3-2) with TRBJ2-7; 12 bases line up with TRBD2. The CDR3 runs to 17 residues. The junction had 10 bases not matched to a gene; V was cut back by 1 base and J by 6 bases. Germline CDR1 and CDR2: LGHDT and YNNKEL (reference sequence). The CDR3 DNA is TGTGCCAGCAGCCAAGGCATGACTAGCGGGAGCCGTTTCGAGCAGTACTTC. It codes for CASSQGMTSGSRFEQYF.

The V and J genes are TRBV28 and TRBJ1-5; D is unresolved. The CDR3 runs 16 residues. Trimming left V 7 bases short and J 0 bases short, with 16 bases between. CDR1 is MDHEN and CDR2 is SYDVKM in the germline V gene. DNA for the CDR3: TGTGCCAGCACCTACGAACCAACCCATAGCAATCAGCCCCAGCATTTT. Residues: CASTYEPTHSNQPQHF.

The CDR3: CASRGGLVGEQYF. The CDR3 nucleotides are TGTGCCAGCAGGGGGGGACTAGTCGGCGAGCAGTACTTC. The V and J genes are TRBV5-4 and TRBJ2-7; 8 bases fit TRBD2. CDR1 and CDR2 (germline): SGHNT, YYREEE (reference sequence). Trimming cost V 5 bases and J 6 bases; bases outside gene matches: 7. The CDR3 spans 13 residues.

The chain employs TRBV24-1 and TRBJ2-7, with 9 bases identical to TRBD2. Looked up from germline, CDR1 is KGHDR and CDR2 is SFDVKD. CDR3 length equals 14 residues. V lost 4 bases to trimming and J lost 3 bases; unmatched junction nucleotides: 3. The CDR3 region has the DNA TGTGCCACCAGTGAGCCACTAGCGGGCTACGAGCAGTACTTC. Its protein product is CATSEPLAGYEQYF.

This sequence joins TRBV2 and TRBJ2-7, with 10 bases aligning to TRBD1. Trimming at V came to 6 bases and at J to 1 base, leaving 3 bases not matched to a gene. The CDR3 covers 14 residues. The germline gives CDR1 SNHLY, CDR2 FYNNEI. The CDR3 DNA follows: TGTGCCAGCAGCCGGACAGGGGGTTCCTACGAGCAGTACTTC. Translated, it gives CASSRTGGSYEQYF. Drawing the rest from reference TRBV2 and TRBJ2-7, the complete variable domain is EPEVTQTPSHQVTQMGQEVILRCVPISNHLYFYWYRQILGQKVEFLVSFYNNEISEKSEIFDDQFSVERPDGSNFTLKIRSTKLEDSAMYFCASSRTGGSYEQYFGPGTRLTVT.

The chain carries TRBV19 and TRBJ1-5; D remains unclear. CDR3 size: 13 residues. V was cut by 5 bases and J by 8 bases, with 13 bases left in between. Germline V gene sequence: CDR1 LNHDA, CDR2 SQIVND (reference sequence). DNA of the CDR3: TGTGCCAGTAGTTCCAGGTCTATGGAGCCCCAGCATTTT. This encodes CASSSRSMEPQHF.

The chain couples TRBV7-2 to TRBJ1-5; 7 bases are shared with TRBD1. Germline assignment: CDR1 SGHTA and CDR2 FQGNSA. The junction had 8 bases not matched to a gene; V was cut back by 5 bases and J by 4 bases. There are 15 residues in the CDR3. The CDR3 DNA sequence: TGTGCCAGCAGCGCCGCGGGACAGAGGAATCAGCCCCAGCATTTT. Translation gives CASSAAGQRNQPQHF.

The chain joins TRBV28 to TRBJ1-2, with 10 bases matching TRBD1. This CDR3 contains 17 residues. With 10 bases clipped from V and 0 bases from J, the junction kept 14 bases outside the gene matches. CDR1 and CDR2 from the germline V gene are MDHEN and SYDVKM. CDR3 coding DNA: TGTGCCATTCTCAACCCGCCGGGACAGGGGACTAACTATGGCTACACCTTC. Its translation: CAILNPPGQGTNYGYTF.

The chain recombines TRBV4-1 with TRBJ2-1, with D possibly TRBD2 on 6 matching bases. This CDR3 spans 16 amino acids. With 0 bases removed from V and 6 bases from J, the gap between germline ends came to 15 bases. Germline V lookup: CDR1 MGHRA, CDR2 YSYEKL. CDR3 residues: CASSQDRAGSFNEQFF. CDR3 in DNA: TGCGCCAGCAGCCAAGATAGAGCCGGGAGTTTCAATGAGCAGTTCTTC.

This chain uses TRBV7-3 with TRBJ2-2, with D possibly matching TRBD2 (5 bases). V lost 2 bases and J lost 4, with 11 bases in between. Per the germline V gene, CDR1 is SGHTA and CDR2 is FQGTGA. The CDR3 consists of 15 residues. The CDR3 bases are TGTGCCAGCAGCTTAGGGGTCGGACTCACCGGGGAGCTGTTTTTT. This sequence encodes CASSLGVGLTGELFF.

The rearrangement joins TRBV18 to TRBJ2-7, with D possibly TRBD1 on 6 matching bases. V was trimmed by 4 bases and J by 6 bases, leaving 13 bases between them. Germline assignment: CDR1 KGHSH and CDR2 LQKENI. This CDR3 spans 13 amino acids. The CDR3 DNA reads TGTGCCAGCTCACGGGGACAAAGTGGCGAGCAGTACTTC. It specifies CASSRGQSGEQYF.

This clone was recorded only once. The chain uses TRBV19 and TRBJ1-2; D might be TRBD1 (5 bases). Germline V gene lookup returns CDR1 LNHDA and CDR2 SQIVND (reference sequence). This CDR3 spans 16 amino acids. Trimming took 5 bases from V and 4 from J, leaving 20 bases between them. The CDR3 DNA reads TGTGCCAGTAGTGCTCGTCGCGGACGGGGGGGCTATGGCTACACCTTC. Amino acids: CASSARRGRGGYGYTF.

The rearrangement uses TRBV7-2 and TRBJ2-7; TRBD2 matches at 14 bases. Unmatched junction bases numbered 9, after V lost 5 bases and J lost 6 bases. CDR1 and CDR2 from the germline V gene are SGHTA and FQGNSA. The CDR3 is made up of 16 amino acids. The CDR3 DNA sequence: TGTGCCAGCAGCGGGACGGGACTAGCGGGAGTCGCCGAGCAGTACTTC. Translation: CASSGTGLAGVAEQYF.

The rearrangement joins TRBV19 to TRBJ2-5; possibly TRBD2 for D (5 bases). Germline V CDR1 and CDR2: LNHDA, SQIVND (reference sequence). V lost 3 bases and J lost 0, with 8 bases in between. This CDR3 region has 14 residues. This CDR3 is CASSIQADQETQYF. CDR3 DNA sequence: TGTGCCAGTAGTATTCAAGCGGACCAAGAGACCCAGTACTTC.

This clone was observed a few times. This sequence joins TRBV5-4 and TRBJ2-2, with 7 bases lining up with TRBD2. J lost 7 bases, V lost 4 bases, and 10 bases had no gene match. There are 15 residues in the CDR3. In germline, CDR1 is SGHNT, CDR2 YYREEE (reference sequence). The CDR3 DNA is TGTGCCAGCAGCGGGAGCGGGGATGAGGTCGGGGAGCTGTTTTTT. Its protein product is CASSGSGDEVGELFF. Together with reference TRBV5-4 and TRBJ2-2, the CDR3 gives the full variable domain: ETGVTQSPTHLIKTRGQQVTLRCSSQSGHNTVSWYQQALGQGPQFIFQYYREEENGRGNFPPRFSGLQFPNYSSELNVNALELDDSALYLCASSGSGDEVGELFFGEGSRLTVL.

The V gene is TRBV5-1, the J gene TRBJ2-2, with TRBD2 identical over 12 bases. V shed 4 bases, J shed 1 base, and the junction held 5 bases outside the gene matches. Germline assignment: CDR1 SGHRS and CDR2 YFSETQ. This CDR3 is built from 17 residues. The CDR3 DNA follows: TGCGCCAGCAGCGATCGGGGACTAGCGGGGAACACCGGGGAGCTGTTTTTT. As protein: CASSDRGLAGNTGELFF. The full variable domain, completed using reference TRBV5-1 and TRBJ2-2, is KAGVTQTPRYLIKTRGQQVTLSCSPISGHRSVSWYQQTPGQGLQFLFEYFSETQRNKGNFPGRFSGRQFSNSRSEMNVSTLELGDSALYLCASSDRGLAGNTGELFFGEGSRLTVL.

V gene TRBV5-6 combines with J gene TRBJ1-2; D gene unclear. CDR3 length: 13 residues. CDR1 SGHDT and CDR2 YYEEEE come from the germline V gene. Trimming pared 2 bases from V and 2 bases from J, leaving 7 bases between. The CDR3 sequence is CASSFQANYGYTF. The CDR3 bases are TGTGCCAGCAGCTTTCAGGCCAACTATGGCTACACCTTC.

The chain recombines TRBV5-4 with TRBJ2-1; D may be TRBD2 (5 bases). V was cut by 4 bases and J by 9 bases, with 20 bases left in between. In germline, CDR1 is SGHNT, CDR2 YYREEE (reference sequence). The CDR3 loop spans 15 amino acids. CDR3 in DNA: TGTGCCAGCAGCCCCCCGGGGTCCGACATTGGTGAGCAGTTCTTC. It codes for CASSPPGSDIGEQFF.

The chain links TRBV3-1 (or the pseudogene TRBV3-2) to TRBJ2-1; 9 positions match TRBD2. V shed 1 base and J 6 bases; nucleotides not matched to a gene: 7. There are 16 residues in the CDR3. The germline V gene encodes CDR1 LGHDT and CDR2 YNNKEL (reference sequence). The CDR3 bases are TGTGCCAGCAGCCAAGCGCGGGCTAGCGGGATCAATGAGCAGTTCTTC. Translation: CASSQARASGINEQFF.